This TCR beta chain stems from a study of T cells after yellow fever vaccination. On the study more broadly: Any fraction with a low cell number was prepared using SMART-Seq v4 Ultra Low Input.

Study-level points and caveats: Reappearance after the booster was seen for most primary-vaccination clones, at 96% CD4 and 80% to 90% CD8. It was a small share of clonotypes that appeared in both CD4 and CD8 compartments.

This CDR3 comprises 14 residues. Per the germline V gene, CDR1 is SGDLS and CDR2 is YYNGEE. The V gene end was trimmed by 7 bases and the J gene end by 7 bases; junction bases not matched to a gene: 8. From the 5' RACE reads, TCRdb called clonotypes with MiXCR, one entry per CDR3 protein. Of around 400,000 distinct CDR3 sequences listed, about 9.9% are singletons. This clonotype came up a few times. As yet, its antigen is unknown. The chain uses TRBV9 and TRBJ2-2, with 9 positions matching TRBD1. The sample here was PBMCs, taken on the day of the first yellow fever vaccination. The source is a man aged 18 to 35 who received the YFV17D yellow fever vaccine. The CDR3 nucleotides read TGTGCCAGCTGTGGGACAGGGTTTTGCGGGGAGCTGTTTTTT. This sequence encodes CASCGTGFCGELFF.